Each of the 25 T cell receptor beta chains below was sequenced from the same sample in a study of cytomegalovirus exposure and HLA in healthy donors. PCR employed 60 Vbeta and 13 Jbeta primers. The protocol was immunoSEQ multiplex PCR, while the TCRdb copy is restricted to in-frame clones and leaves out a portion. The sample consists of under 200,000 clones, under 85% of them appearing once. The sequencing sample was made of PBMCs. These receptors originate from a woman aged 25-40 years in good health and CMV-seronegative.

The CDR3, as DNA: TGTGCCGCCTCAACAAGGAGGGACGCTGAAGCTTTCTTT. Protein product: CAASTRRDAEAFF. The gene calls are TRBV6-5 and TRBJ1-1; a weak D match, TRBD1 (5 bases). The CDR3 consists of 13 residues. Germline lookup yields CDR1 MNHEY and CDR2 SVGAGI. The V end lost 11 bases, the J end lost 6 bases, and 19 bases lay between the germline ends.

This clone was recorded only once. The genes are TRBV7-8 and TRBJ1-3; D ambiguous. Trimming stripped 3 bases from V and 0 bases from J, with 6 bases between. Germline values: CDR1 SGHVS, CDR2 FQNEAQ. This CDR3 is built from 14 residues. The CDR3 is CASSFLNSGNTIYF. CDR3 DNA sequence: TGTGCCAGCAGCTTCCTTAACTCTGGAAACACCATATATTTT.

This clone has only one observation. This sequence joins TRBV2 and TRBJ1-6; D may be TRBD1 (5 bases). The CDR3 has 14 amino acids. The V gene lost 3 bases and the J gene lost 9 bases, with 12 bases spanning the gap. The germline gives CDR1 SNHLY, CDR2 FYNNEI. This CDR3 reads CASSDDRGISPLHF. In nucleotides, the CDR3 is TGTGCCAGCAGTGACGATAGGGGAATTTCACCCCTCCACTTT.

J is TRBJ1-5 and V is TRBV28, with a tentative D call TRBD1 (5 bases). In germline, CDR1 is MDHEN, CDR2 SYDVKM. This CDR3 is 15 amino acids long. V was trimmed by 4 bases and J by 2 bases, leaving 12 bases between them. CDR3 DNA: TGTGCCAGCAGTTCCCGGGGGGAGGGCAATCAGCCCCAGCATTTT. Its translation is CASSSRGEGNQPQHF.

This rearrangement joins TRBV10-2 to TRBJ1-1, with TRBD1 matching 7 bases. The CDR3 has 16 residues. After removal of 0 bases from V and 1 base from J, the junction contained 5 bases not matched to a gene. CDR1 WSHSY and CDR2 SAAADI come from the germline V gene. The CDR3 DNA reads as TGCGCCAGCAGTGAGTCCGGAAGACAGGGGAACACTGAAGCTTTCTTT. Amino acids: CASSESGRQGNTEAFF.

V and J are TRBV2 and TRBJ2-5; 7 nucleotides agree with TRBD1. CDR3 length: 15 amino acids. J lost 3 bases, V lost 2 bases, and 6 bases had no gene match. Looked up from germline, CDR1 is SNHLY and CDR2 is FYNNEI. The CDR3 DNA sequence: TGTGCCAGCAGTGAAATTTCAGGGACAGAAGAGACCCAGTACTTC. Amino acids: CASSEISGTEETQYF.

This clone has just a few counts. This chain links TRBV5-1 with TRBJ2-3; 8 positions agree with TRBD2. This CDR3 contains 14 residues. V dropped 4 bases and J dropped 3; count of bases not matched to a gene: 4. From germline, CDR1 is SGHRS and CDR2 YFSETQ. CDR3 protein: CASSIGGETDTQYF. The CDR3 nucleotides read TGCGCCAGCAGCATCGGGGGGGAAACAGATACGCAGTATTTT.

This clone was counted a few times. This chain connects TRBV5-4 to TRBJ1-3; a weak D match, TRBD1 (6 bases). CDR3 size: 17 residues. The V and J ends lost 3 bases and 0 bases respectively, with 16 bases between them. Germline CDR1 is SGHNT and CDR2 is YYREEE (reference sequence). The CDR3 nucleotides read TGTGCCAGCAGCTCTACTCTGACAGGCAGCTCTGGAAACACCATATATTTT. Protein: CASSSTLTGSSGNTIYF. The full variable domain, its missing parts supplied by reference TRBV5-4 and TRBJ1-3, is ETGVTQSPTHLIKTRGQQVTLRCSSQSGHNTVSWYQQALGQGPQFIFQYYREEENGRGNFPPRFSGLQFPNYSSELNVNALELDDSALYLCASSSTLTGSSGNTIYFGEGSWLTVV.

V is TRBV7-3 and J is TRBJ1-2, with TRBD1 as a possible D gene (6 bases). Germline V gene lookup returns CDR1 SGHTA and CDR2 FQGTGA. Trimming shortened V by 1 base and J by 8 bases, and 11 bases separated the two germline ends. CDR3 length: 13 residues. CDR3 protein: CASSLNGGQGYTF. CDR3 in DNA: TGTGCCAGCAGCTTAAACGGGGGGCAAGGCTACACCTTC. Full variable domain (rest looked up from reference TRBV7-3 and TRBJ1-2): GAGVSQTPSNKVTEKGKYVELRCDPISGHTALYWYRQSLGQGPEFLIYFQGTGAADDSGLPNDRFFAVRPEGSVSTLKIQRTERGDSAVYLCASSLNGGQGYTFGSGTRLTVV.

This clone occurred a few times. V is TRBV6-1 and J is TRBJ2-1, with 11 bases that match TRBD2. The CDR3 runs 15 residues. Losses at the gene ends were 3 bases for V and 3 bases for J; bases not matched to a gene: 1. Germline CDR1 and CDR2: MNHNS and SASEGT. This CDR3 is CASSETSGDYNEQFF. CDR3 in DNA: TGTGCCAGCAGTGAGACTAGCGGGGACTACAATGAGCAGTTCTTC.

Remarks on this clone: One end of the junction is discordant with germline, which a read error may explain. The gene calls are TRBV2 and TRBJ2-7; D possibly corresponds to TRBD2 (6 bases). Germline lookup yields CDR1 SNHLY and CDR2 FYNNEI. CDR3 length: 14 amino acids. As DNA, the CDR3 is TGTGTCAGCAGCAAGGGACTCACCAATGACGAGCAGTACTTC. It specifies CVSSKGLTNDEQYF.

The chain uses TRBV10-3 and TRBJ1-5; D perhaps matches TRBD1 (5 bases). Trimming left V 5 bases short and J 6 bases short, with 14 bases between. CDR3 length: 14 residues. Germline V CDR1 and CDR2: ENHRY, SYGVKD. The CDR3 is CAISPGRGGQPQHF. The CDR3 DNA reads TGTGCCATCAGTCCCGGGAGGGGTGGTCAGCCCCAGCATTTT.

The CDR3 loop reads CASSPGSGGDRDTQYF. DNA for the CDR3: TGTGCCAGCAGCCCTGGGAGCGGGGGGGATAGAGATACGCAGTATTTT. The chain has TRBV11-3 and TRBJ2-3, with 10 bases that match TRBD2. The germline V gene has CDR1 SGHNT and CDR2 YENEEA. The CDR3 extends over 16 amino acids. Trimming took 5 bases from V and 5 from J; bases not matched to a gene: 10.

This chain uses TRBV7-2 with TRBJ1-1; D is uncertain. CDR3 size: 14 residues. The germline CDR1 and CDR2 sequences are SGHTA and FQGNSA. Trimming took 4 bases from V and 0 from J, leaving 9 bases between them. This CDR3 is CASSSPHMNTEAFF. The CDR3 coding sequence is TGTGCCAGCAGCTCCCCCCACATGAACACTGAAGCTTTCTTT. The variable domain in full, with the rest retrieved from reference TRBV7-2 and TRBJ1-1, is GAGVSQSPSNKVTEKGKDVELRCDPISGHTALYWYRQSLGQGLEFLIYFQGNSAPDKSGLPSDRFSAERTGGSVSTLTIQRTQQEDSAVYLCASSSPHMNTEAFFGQGTRLTVV.

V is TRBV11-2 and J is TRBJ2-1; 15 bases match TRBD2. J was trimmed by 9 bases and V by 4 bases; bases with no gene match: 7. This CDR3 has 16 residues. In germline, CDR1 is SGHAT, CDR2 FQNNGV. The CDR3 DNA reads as TGTGCCAGCAGCTCGGGACTAGCGGGGGGTATGGGTGAGCAGTTCTTC. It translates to CASSSGLAGGMGEQFF.

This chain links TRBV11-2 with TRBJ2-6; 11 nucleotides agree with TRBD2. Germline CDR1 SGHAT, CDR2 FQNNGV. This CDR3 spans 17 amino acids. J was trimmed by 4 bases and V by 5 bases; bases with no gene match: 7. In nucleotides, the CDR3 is TGTGCCAGCAGCATTAGCGGGGGGGCCGGCGGGGCCAACGTCCTGACTTTC. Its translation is CASSISGGAGGANVLTF.

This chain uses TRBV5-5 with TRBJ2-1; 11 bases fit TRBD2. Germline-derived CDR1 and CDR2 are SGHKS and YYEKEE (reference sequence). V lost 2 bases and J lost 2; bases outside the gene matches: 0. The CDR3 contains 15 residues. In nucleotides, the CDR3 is TGTGCCAGCAGCTTTAGCGGGGGGGCCTACAATGAGCAGTTCTTC. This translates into CASSFSGGAYNEQFF.

CDR3 in amino acids: CAISDHPTGASIGYTF. Written as DNA, the CDR3 is TGTGCCATCAGTGACCATCCGACAGGGGCCTCAATCGGCTACACCTTC. The chain combines TRBV10-3 with TRBJ1-2; TRBD1 aligns across 8 bases. The V and J ends lost 3 bases and 8 bases, in that order; junction bases with no gene match: 14. Looked up from germline, CDR1 is ENHRY and CDR2 is SYGVKD. CDR3 size: 16 residues.

CDR3 sequence reads: CASSGPRGSTDTQYF. The DNA of the CDR3 is TGTGCCAGCAGCGGACCTAGAGGGAGCACAGATACGCAGTATTTT. J is TRBJ2-3 and V is TRBV5-4; possibly TRBD2 for D (5 bases). CDR1 and CDR2 from the germline V gene are SGHNT and YYREEE (reference sequence). Trimming removed 4 bases at V and 0 bases at J, with 12 bases between. This CDR3 contains 15 residues.

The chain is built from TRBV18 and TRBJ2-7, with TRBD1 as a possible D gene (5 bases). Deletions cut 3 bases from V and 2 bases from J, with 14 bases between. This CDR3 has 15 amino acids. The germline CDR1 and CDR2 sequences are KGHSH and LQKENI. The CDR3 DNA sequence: TGTGCCAGCTCACCGAGACAGACACGAGCCTACGAGCAGTACTTC. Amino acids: CASSPRQTRAYEQYF.

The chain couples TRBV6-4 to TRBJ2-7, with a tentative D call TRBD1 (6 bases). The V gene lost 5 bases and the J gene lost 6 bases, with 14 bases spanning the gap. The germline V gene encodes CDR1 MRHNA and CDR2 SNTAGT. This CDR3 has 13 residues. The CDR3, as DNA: TGTGCCAGCAGTTATACCCAGGGGAGCGAGCAGTACTTC. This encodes CASSYTQGSEQYF.

CDR3 region: CASSIFARGVNQPQHF. CDR3 nucleotides: TGTGCCAGCAGCATTTTCGCGCGCGGGGTCAATCAGCCCCAGCATTTT. The chain joins TRBV28 to TRBJ1-5; no definite D call. The germline V gene has CDR1 MDHEN and CDR2 SYDVKM. Trimming shortened V by 6 bases and J by 3 bases, and 18 bases separated the two germline ends. This CDR3 spans 16 amino acids.

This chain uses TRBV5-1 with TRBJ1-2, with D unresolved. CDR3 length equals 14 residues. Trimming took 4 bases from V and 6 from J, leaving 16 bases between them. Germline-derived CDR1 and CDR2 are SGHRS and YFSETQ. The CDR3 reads CASSPGQTGDGYTF. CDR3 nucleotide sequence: TGCGCCAGCAGCCCGGGCCAAACCGGGGATGGCTACACCTTC.

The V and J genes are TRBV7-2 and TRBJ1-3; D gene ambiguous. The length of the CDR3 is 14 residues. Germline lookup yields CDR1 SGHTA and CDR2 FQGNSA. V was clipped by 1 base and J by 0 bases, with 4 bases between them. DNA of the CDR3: TGTGCCAGCAGCTTAGTCAGCTCTGGAAACACCATATATTTT. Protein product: CASSLVSSGNTIYF.

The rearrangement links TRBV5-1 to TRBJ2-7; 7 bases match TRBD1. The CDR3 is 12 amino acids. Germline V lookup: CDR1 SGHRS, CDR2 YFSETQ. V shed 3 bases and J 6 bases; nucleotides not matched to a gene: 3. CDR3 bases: TGCGCCAGCAGCTCACAGGGGCGCGAGCAGTACTTC. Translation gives CASSSQGREQYF.